This T cell receptor beta chain derives from a study of response to subunit inactivated influenza vaccine. The CDR3 sequence is 15 residues long. Germline-derived CDR1 and CDR2 are DFQATT and SNEGSKA (reference sequence). TCRdb re-derived calls from the RT-PCR reads in MiXCR, one entry per CDR3 protein. The table has approximately 480,000 distinct CDR3 sequences, 11% seen once; the top ten hold approximately 12%. Points from the study as a whole: T cells newly recruited by each seasonal influenza vaccination are few, the authors suggested.

Regarding this clonotype: Its antigen remains unidentified. A much more abundant neighbour one base away suggests this may be a read error.

This receptor was obtained from a man aged 50-59 years who received an inactivated influenza vaccine. The sequences come from PBMCs from blood, collected 40 to 50 days after vaccination. The chain is built from TRBV20-1 and TRBJ2-3; 9 bases match TRBD2. CDR3 DNA sequence: TGCAGTGCTGATGGGCGTAGCGGGAGAGCAGATACGCACTATTTT. Translation: CSADGRSGRADTHYF.